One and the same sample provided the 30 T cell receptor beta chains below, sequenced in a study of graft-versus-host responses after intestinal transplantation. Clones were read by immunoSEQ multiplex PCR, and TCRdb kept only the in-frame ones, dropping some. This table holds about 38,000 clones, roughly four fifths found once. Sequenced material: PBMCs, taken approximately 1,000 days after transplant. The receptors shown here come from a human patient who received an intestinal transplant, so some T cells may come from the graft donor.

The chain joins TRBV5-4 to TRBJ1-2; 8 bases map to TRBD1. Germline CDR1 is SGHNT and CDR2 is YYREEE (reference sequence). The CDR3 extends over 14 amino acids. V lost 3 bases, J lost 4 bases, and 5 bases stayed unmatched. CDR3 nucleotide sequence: TGTGCCAGCAGCTCGGACAGGGTCGCCTATGGCTACACCTTC. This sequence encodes CASSSDRVAYGYTF.

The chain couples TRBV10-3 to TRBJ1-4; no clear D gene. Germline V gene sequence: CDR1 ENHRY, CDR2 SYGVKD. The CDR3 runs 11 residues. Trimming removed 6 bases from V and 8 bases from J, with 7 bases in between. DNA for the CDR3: TGTGCCATCAGCCCTGGCGAAAAACTGTTTTTT. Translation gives CAISPGEKLFF.

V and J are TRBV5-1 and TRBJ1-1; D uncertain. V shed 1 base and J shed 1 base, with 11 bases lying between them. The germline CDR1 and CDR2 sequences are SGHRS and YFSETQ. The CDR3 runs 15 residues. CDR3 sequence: CASSLWVWENTEAFF. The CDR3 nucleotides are TGCGCCAGCAGCTTGTGGGTCTGGGAGAACACTGAAGCTTTCTTT.

DNA of the CDR3: TGTGCCAGCAGCCAAGGGACAACTAATGAAAAACTGTTTTTT. Amino acid sequence: CASSQGTTNEKLFF. This chain connects TRBV4-2 to TRBJ1-4; D uncertain. The CDR3 covers 14 residues. The germline V and J ends were trimmed by 1 base and 0 bases, with 3 bases remaining between them. The germline V gene has CDR1 LGHNA and CDR2 YNFKEQ.

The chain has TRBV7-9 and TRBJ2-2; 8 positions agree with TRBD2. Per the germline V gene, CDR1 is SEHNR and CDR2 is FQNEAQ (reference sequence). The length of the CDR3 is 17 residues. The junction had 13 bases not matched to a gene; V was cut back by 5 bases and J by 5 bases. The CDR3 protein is CASSPTGAGGLTGELFF. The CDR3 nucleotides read TGTGCCAGCAGCCCAACCGGGGCGGGGGGCCTGACCGGGGAGCTGTTTTTT.

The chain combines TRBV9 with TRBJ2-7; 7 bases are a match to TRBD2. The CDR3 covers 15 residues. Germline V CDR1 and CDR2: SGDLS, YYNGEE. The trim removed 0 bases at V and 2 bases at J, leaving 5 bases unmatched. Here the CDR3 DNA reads TGTGCCAGCAGCGTAGATCCGGCGGGAGCCTACGAGCAGTACTTC. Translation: CASSVDPAGAYEQYF.

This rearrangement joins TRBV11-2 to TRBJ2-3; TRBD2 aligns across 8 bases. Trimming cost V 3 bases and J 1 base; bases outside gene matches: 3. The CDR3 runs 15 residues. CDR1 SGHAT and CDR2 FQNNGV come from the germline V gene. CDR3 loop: CASSFSAGGTDTQYF. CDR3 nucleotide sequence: TGTGCCAGCAGCTTTTCAGCGGGGGGCACAGATACGCAGTATTTT.

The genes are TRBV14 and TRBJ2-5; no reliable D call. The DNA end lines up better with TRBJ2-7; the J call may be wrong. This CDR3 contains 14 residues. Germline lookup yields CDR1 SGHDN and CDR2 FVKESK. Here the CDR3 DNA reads TGTGCCAGCAGCCGTGGGCCATTTTCCTACGAGCAGTACTTC. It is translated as CASSRGPFSYEQYF.

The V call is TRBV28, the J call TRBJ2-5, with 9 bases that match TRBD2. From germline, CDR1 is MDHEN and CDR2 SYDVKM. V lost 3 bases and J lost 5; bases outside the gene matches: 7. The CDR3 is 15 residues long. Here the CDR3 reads CASSFGGGAWETQYF. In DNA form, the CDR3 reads TGTGCCAGCAGTTTCGGCGGGGGGGCGTGGGAGACCCAGTACTTC.

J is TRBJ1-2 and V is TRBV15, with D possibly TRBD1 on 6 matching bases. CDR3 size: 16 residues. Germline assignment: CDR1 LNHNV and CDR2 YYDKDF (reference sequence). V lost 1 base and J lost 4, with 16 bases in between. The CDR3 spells CATSRVGQRSSYGYTF. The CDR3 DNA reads TGTGCCACCAGCAGAGTCGGACAGCGTTCCTCCTATGGCTACACCTTC.

The CDR3, as DNA: TGTGCCAGCAGCACCTGGATCCAAGGGGATGAAAAACTGTTTTTT. This sequence encodes CASSTWIQGDEKLFF. This chain joins TRBV5-6 and TRBJ1-4; D may be TRBD1 (5 bases). V gave up 4 bases and J gave up 6 bases, with 16 bases separating them. The germline CDR1 and CDR2 sequences are SGHDT and YYEEEE. This CDR3 has 15 residues.

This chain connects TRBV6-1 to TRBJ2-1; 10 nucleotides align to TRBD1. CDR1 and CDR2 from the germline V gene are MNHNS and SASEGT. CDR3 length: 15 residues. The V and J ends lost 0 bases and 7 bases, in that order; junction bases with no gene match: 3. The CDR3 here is CASSEALGQGNEQFF. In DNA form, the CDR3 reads TGTGCCAGCAGTGAAGCGCTGGGACAGGGGAATGAGCAGTTCTTC.

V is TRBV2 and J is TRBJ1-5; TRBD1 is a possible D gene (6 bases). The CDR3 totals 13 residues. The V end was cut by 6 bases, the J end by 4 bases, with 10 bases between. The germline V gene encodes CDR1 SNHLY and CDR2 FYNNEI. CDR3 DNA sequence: TGTGCCAGCAGCCAGGGGATTAATCAGCCCCAGCATTTT. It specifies CASSQGINQPQHF.

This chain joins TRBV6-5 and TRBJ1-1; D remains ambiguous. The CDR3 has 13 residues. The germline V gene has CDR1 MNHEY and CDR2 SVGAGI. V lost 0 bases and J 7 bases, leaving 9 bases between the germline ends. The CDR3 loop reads CASSYSEVGEAFF. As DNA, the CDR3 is TGTGCCAGCAGTTACTCTGAAGTTGGTGAAGCTTTCTTT.

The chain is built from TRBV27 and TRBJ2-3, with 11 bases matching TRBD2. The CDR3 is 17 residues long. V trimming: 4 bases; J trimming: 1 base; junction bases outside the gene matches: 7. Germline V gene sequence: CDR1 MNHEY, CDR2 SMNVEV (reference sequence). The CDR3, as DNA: TGTGCCAGCAGTTCGCCCCTAGCGGGAGGCGGCACAGATACGCAGTATTTT. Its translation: CASSSPLAGGGTDTQYF.

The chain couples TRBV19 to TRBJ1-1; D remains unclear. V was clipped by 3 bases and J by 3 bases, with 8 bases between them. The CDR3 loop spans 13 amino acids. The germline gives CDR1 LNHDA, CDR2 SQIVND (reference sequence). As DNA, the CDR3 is TGTGCCAGTAGTATGGGGAGGCACACTGAAGCTTTCTTT. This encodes CASSMGRHTEAFF. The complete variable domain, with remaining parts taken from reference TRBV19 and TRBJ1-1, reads DGGITQSPKYLFRKEGQNVTLSCEQNLNHDAMYWYRQDPGQGLRLIYYSQIVNDFQKGDIAEGYSVSREKKESFPLTVTSAQKNPTAFYLCASSMGRHTEAFFGQGTRLTVV.

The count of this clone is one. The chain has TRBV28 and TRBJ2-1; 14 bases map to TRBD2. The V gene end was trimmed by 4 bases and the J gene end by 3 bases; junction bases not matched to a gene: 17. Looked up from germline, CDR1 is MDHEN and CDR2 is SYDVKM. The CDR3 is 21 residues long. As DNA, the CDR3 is TGTGCCAGCAGTTCCTCCTCCTTGACTAGCGGGGGGGTTCCTCTCTACAATGAGCAGTTCTTC. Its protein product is CASSSSSLTSGGVPLYNEQFF.

The CDR3: CATSREFGPEQYF. As DNA, the CDR3 is TGTGCCACCAGCAGAGAGTTCGGGCCCGAGCAGTACTTC. J is TRBJ2-7 and V is TRBV15, with D hard to call. This CDR3 spans 13 amino acids. Germline V gene sequence: CDR1 LNHNV, CDR2 YYDKDF (reference sequence). Trimming cost V 0 bases and J 6 bases, with 9 bases left between them.

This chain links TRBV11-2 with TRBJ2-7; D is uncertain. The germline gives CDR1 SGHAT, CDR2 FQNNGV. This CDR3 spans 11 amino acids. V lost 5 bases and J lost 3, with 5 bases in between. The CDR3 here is CASSANYEQYF. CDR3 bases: TGTGCCAGCAGCGCCAACTACGAGCAGTACTTC.

In DNA, the CDR3 is TGTGCCAGCAGCACCGTGCTGCGCTACAATGAGCAGTTCTTC. Translation: CASSTVLRYNEQFF. The rearrangement links TRBV5-4 to TRBJ2-1; D remains ambiguous. V was shortened by 4 bases and J by 3 bases, with 11 bases between the two germline ends. This CDR3 spans 14 amino acids. Germline values: CDR1 SGHNT, CDR2 YYREEE (reference sequence).

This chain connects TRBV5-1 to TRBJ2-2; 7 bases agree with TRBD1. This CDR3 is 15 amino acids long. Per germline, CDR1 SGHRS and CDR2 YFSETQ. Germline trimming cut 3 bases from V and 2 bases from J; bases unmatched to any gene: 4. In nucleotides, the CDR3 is TGCGCCAGCAGCTCTAACAGGGGCAACACCGGGGAGCTGTTTTTT. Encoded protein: CASSSNRGNTGELFF.

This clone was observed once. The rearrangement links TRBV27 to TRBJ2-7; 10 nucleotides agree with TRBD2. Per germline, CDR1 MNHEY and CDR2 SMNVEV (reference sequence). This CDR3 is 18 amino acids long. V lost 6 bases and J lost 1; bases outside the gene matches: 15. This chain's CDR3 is CASSLRAAGGTNSYEQYF. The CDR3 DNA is TGTGCCAGCAGCCTCCGGGCAGCGGGAGGGACCAATTCCTACGAGCAGTACTTC.

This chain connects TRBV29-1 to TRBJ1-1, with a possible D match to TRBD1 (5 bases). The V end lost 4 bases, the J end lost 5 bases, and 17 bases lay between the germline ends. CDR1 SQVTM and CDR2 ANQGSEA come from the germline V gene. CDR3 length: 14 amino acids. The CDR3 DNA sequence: TGCAGCGTTGTAGTATGGGCGGGGGGGACTGAAGCTTTCTTT. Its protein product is CSVVVWAGGTEAFF.

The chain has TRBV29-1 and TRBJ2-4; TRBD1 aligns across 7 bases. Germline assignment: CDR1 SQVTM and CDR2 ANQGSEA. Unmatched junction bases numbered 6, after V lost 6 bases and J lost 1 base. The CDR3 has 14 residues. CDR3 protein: CSVTRGPAKNIQYF. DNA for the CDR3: TGCAGCGTAACAAGGGGGCCGGCCAAAAACATTCAGTACTTC.

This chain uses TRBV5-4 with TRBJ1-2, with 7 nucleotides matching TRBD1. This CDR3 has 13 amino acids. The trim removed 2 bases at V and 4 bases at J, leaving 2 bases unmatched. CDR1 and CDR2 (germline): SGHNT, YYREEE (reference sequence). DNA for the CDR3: TGTGCCAGCAGCTTTTCAGGGGGCTATGGCTACACCTTC. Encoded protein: CASSFSGGYGYTF.

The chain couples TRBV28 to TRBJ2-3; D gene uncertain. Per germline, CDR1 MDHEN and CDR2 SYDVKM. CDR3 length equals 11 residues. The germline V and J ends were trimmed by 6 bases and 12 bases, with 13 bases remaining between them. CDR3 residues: CASSRAVPQYF. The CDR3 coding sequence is TGTGCCAGCAGCCGGGCGGTTCCCCAGTATTTT.

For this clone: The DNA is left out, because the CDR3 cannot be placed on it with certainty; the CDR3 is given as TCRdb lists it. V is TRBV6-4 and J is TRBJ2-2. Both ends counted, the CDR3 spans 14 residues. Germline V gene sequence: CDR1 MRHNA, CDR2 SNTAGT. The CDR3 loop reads CASSSSGTTGELFF.

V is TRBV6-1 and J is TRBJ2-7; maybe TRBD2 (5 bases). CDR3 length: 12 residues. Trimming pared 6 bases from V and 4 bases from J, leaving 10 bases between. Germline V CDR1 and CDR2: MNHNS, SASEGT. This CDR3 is CASRDSYYEQYF. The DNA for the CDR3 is TGTGCCAGCAGGGACTCATATTACGAGCAGTACTTC.

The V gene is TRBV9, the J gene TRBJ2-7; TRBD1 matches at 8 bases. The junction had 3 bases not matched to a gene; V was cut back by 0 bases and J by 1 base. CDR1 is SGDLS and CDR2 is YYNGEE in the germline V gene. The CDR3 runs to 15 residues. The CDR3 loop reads CASSVDGTGSYEQYF. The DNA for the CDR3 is TGTGCCAGCAGCGTAGATGGGACAGGATCCTACGAGCAGTACTTC. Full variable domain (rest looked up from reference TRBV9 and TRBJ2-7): DSGVTQTPKHLITATGQRVTLRCSPRSGDLSVYWYQQSLDQGLQFLIQYYNGEERAKGNILERFSAQQFPDLHSELNLSSLELGDSALYFCASSVDGTGSYEQYFGPGTRLTVT.

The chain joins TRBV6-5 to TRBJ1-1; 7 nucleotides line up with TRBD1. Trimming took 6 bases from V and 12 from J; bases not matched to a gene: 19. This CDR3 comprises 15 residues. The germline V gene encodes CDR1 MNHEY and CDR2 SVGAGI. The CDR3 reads CASSLGGGRQGVSFF. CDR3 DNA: TGTGCCAGCAGCCTAGGCGGGGGAAGACAGGGAGTATCTTTCTTT.